One T cell receptor beta chain is described in this entry. The antigen is undetermined. This entry is derived from a study of T cells in Graves' hyperthyroidism and ophthalmopathy. About the study: At the time of initial diagnosis and before any treatment, peripheral blood was collected.

Trimming removed 10 bases from V and 2 bases from J; junction bases left unmatched: 4. The CDR3 is made up of 13 amino acids. From RNA transcripts, TCR beta CDR3 regions were amplified. The primer set for the first-round RT-PCR of the TCR CDR3 was HTBI. TCRdb fed the multiplex PCR reads into MiXCR, producing one record per CDR3 protein. The sample gives 500,000 to 750,000 distinct CDR3 sequences, about a sixth of which show up once; less than 9.5% is in the top ten. Study-wide results and limits: The model anticipated ophthalmopathy a median about 7 months pre-onset.

Those with hyperthyroidism were 18 to 65 years old, newly diagnosed, and ill for under 2 months. Sequenced: blood. The source is a woman in her twenties or thirties with Graves' hyperthyroidism. The rearrangement joins TRBV12-3 or TRBV12-4 to TRBJ2-1, with TRBD2 matching over 8 bases. The CDR3 sequence is CAIERGTYNEQFF. The CDR3 DNA reads as TGTGCCATCGAGCGGGGGACCTACAATGAGCAGTTCTTC.